These 24 T cell receptor beta chains share one sample of origin, sequenced in a study of long-term antiretroviral therapy in people with HIV. Running of the v3.0 immunoSEQ assay took place at survey level. Repertoires were generated with immunoSEQ multiplex PCR, while TCRdb's copy carries only in-frame clones and drops some. This sample yields about 39,000 clones, of which roughly nine tenths are seen a single time; 4% belongs to the top ten. The sample consisted of unsorted PBMCs, taken 1.2 years after starting antiretroviral therapy. These receptors were obtained from a woman aged 50 to 65 with HIV.

This clone was counted a few times. The chain recombines TRBV10-1 with TRBJ2-6; 11 bases map to TRBD1. The V segment lost 10 bases and the J segment 2 bases; nucleotides outside the gene matches: 10. The CDR3 totals 17 residues. Germline CDR1 and CDR2: WNHNN and SYGVQD (reference sequence). CDR3 bases: TGCGCCACCGAATCCGGGACAGGGGGGACTGGGGCCAACGTCCTGACTTTC. This codes for CATESGTGGTGANVLTF.

The chain is built from TRBV30 and TRBJ2-3; D may be TRBD2 (5 bases). Trimming removed 2 bases from V and 2 bases from J, with 11 bases in between. CDR3 length equals 14 residues. CDR1 GTSNPN and CDR2 SVGIG come from the germline V gene (reference sequence). CDR3 sequence: CAWSSGDDTDTQYF. The CDR3 DNA follows: TGTGCCTGGAGTTCCGGGGATGACACAGATACGCAGTATTTT.

The V gene is TRBV7-9, the J gene TRBJ2-3; TRBD2 aligns across 9 bases. The germline V gene has CDR1 SEHNR and CDR2 FQNEAQ (reference sequence). The CDR3 spans 16 residues. After removal of 5 bases from V and 5 bases from J, the junction contained 11 bases not matched to a gene. The CDR3 DNA follows: TGTGCCAGCAGCCCAGTCCAGCGGGGGGTGGGAGATACGCAGTATTTT. Translating gives CASSPVQRGVGDTQYF.

This chain links TRBV28 with TRBJ1-1, with TRBD1 matching over 7 bases. With 3 bases clipped from V and 2 bases from J, the junction kept 3 bases outside the gene matches. CDR1 MDHEN and CDR2 SYDVKM come from the germline V gene. This CDR3 spans 14 amino acids. The CDR3 reads CASSLGQTNTEAFF. CDR3 coding DNA: TGTGCCAGCAGTTTGGGACAGACAAACACTGAAGCTTTCTTT.

This sequence joins TRBV10-3 and TRBJ1-5; 7 bases map to TRBD1. Germline V gene lookup returns CDR1 ENHRY and CDR2 SYGVKD. V lost 6 bases to trimming and J lost 3 bases; unmatched junction nucleotides: 5. The CDR3 has 14 amino acids. The CDR3 coding sequence is TGTGCCATCAGGTCAGGGGGAGACAATCAGCCCCAGCATTTT. Protein: CAIRSGGDNQPQHF.

The gene calls are TRBV18 and TRBJ2-1; D is possibly TRBD1 (6 bases). With 3 bases removed from V and 2 bases from J, the gap between germline ends came to 11 bases. This CDR3 spans 15 amino acids. The germline CDR1 and CDR2 sequences are KGHSH and LQKENI. CDR3 DNA sequence: TGTGCCAGCTCACCTTTAGGGGGTACCTACAATGAGCAGTTCTTC. Translated: CASSPLGGTYNEQFF.

The chain has TRBV11-3 and TRBJ2-3; TRBD2 might be the D (5 bases). Trimming removed 0 bases from V and 4 bases from J, with 5 bases in between. This CDR3 comprises 13 residues. CDR1 SGHNT and CDR2 YENEEA come from the germline V gene. The CDR3 protein is CASSLEGADTQYF. Written as DNA, the CDR3 is TGTGCCAGCAGCTTAGAGGGAGCAGATACGCAGTATTTT.

As DNA, the CDR3 is TGTGCCAGCAGTTACCGGGGCGGGAACACTGAAGCTTTCTTT. Amino acids: CASSYRGGNTEAFF. This chain uses TRBV7-3 with TRBJ1-1; D is perhaps TRBD1 (5 bases). The CDR3 runs 14 residues. The germline gives CDR1 SGHTA, CDR2 FQGTGA. The V gene lost 6 bases and the J gene lost 1 base, with 12 bases spanning the gap.

The chain is built from TRBV7-9 and TRBJ2-2; TRBD1 or TRBD2 may be the D gene (5 bases each). Germline V gene lookup returns CDR1 SEHNR and CDR2 FQNEAQ (reference sequence). The CDR3 covers 14 residues. V shed 2 bases and J shed 2 bases, with 6 bases lying between them. The CDR3: CASSLRGNTGELFF. The DNA of the CDR3 is TGTGCCAGCAGCTTACGGGGCAACACCGGGGAGCTGTTTTTT.

This clone was counted a single time. This sequence joins TRBV5-6 and TRBJ2-1, with unresolved D. The CDR3 spans 16 residues. V lost 4 bases to trimming and J lost 0 bases, with 14 bases between them. From germline, CDR1 is SGHDT and CDR2 YYEEEE. CDR3 loop: CASSLDVGNSYNEQFF. The CDR3 nucleotides are TGTGCCAGCAGCCTGGATGTAGGCAACTCCTACAATGAGCAGTTCTTC.

The chain joins TRBV6-5 to TRBJ2-7, with a tentative D call TRBD2 (6 bases). V was shortened by 4 bases and J by 0 bases, with 16 bases between the two germline ends. Germline CDR1 is MNHEY and CDR2 is SVGAGI. The CDR3 has 16 amino acids. CDR3 in amino acids: CASSSPFGGVSYEQYF. Written as DNA, the CDR3 is TGTGCCAGCAGTTCCCCTTTCGGGGGTGTCTCCTACGAGCAGTACTTC.

This clone was picked up one time. For the CDR3, the DNA is TGTGCCAGCAGCATAAAAACAGGGATTGTCACTGAAGCTTTCTTT. Encoded protein: CASSIKTGIVTEAFF. This rearrangement joins TRBV7-2 to TRBJ1-1; D may be TRBD1 (6 bases). Looked up from germline, CDR1 is SGHTA and CDR2 is FQGNSA. V was shortened by 5 bases and J by 4 bases, with 17 bases between the two germline ends. This CDR3 comprises 15 residues.

The chain links TRBV9 to TRBJ2-5; D is unresolved. V lost 4 bases, J lost 0 bases, and 10 bases lay in between. This CDR3 spans 14 amino acids. Germline V gene data show CDR1 as SGDLS and CDR2 as YYNGEE. DNA of the CDR3: TGTGCCAGCAGCCTCCGACTGAACCAAGAGACCCAGTACTTC. Residues: CASSLRLNQETQYF.

The chain is built from TRBV7-3 and TRBJ2-3; D gene ambiguous. Trimming took 5 bases from V and 6 from J, leaving 9 bases between them. The CDR3 covers 12 residues. Germline values: CDR1 SGHTA, CDR2 FQGTGA. DNA of the CDR3: TGTGCCAGCAGCCAAATCGGGGATACGCAGTATTTT. Translation gives CASSQIGDTQYF.

This clone was seen once. V usage is TRBV6-1 and J usage is TRBJ1-4; weak D call: TRBD1 (5 bases). This CDR3 has 13 residues. Between the trimmed V and J ends, which lost 6 bases and 10 bases, there was a span of 15 bases. CDR1 and CDR2 from the germline V gene are MNHNS and SASEGT. DNA of the CDR3: TGTGCCAGCAGAGGGAAGGACAACCGAAAACTGTTTTTT. Protein: CASRGKDNRKLFF.

The rearrangement links TRBV7-8 to TRBJ2-7, with 7 bases aligning to TRBD2. Germline CDR1 SGHVS, CDR2 FQNEAQ. The V gene end was trimmed by 4 bases and the J gene end by 1 base; junction bases not matched to a gene: 7. The CDR3 is 15 residues long. CDR3 sequence: CASSSGSGVSYEQYF. The DNA for the CDR3 is TGTGCCAGCAGCTCGGGAAGCGGGGTGTCCTACGAGCAGTACTTC.

V is TRBV10-3 and J is TRBJ2-7; D gene uncertain. In germline, CDR1 is ENHRY, CDR2 SYGVKD. The V end was cut by 6 bases, the J end by 2 bases, with 14 bases between. This CDR3 spans 14 amino acids. DNA of the CDR3: TGTGCCATCAGACCTCCGGTCCAAACCTACGAGCAGTACTTC. It codes for CAIRPPVQTYEQYF.

This clone was detected only a few times. J is TRBJ2-7 and V is TRBV7-2; tentatively, D is TRBD1 (6 bases). Germline V lookup: CDR1 SGHTA, CDR2 FQGNSA. The CDR3 totals 15 residues. The V end lost 5 bases, the J end lost 2 bases, and 16 bases lay between the germline ends. This chain's CDR3 is CASSPRGGEAYEQYF. The CDR3 nucleotides are TGTGCCAGCAGCCCCAGGGGTGGCGAGGCCTACGAGCAGTACTTC.

The genes are TRBV7-6 and TRBJ1-6; 8 bases agree with TRBD1. The CDR3 has 17 amino acids. J lost 0 bases, V lost 5 bases, and 6 bases had no gene match. In germline, CDR1 is SGHVS, CDR2 FNYEAQ. The CDR3 region has the DNA TGTGCCAGCAGCCTTACAGGGGGTAGCTCCTATAATTCACCCCTCCACTTT. This codes for CASSLTGGSSYNSPLHF.

The chain joins TRBV7-9 to TRBJ1-2, with D tentatively TRBD1 (6 bases). The CDR3 runs 14 residues. Germline values: CDR1 SEHNR, CDR2 FQNEAQ (reference sequence). The V end lost 1 base, the J end lost 6 bases, and 12 bases lay between the germline ends. The CDR3 spells CASSLVIRGNGYTF. The CDR3 nucleotides read TGTGCCAGCAGCTTAGTTATCAGGGGAAATGGCTACACCTTC.

The gene calls are TRBV20-1 and TRBJ1-1; D gene ambiguous. CDR1 and CDR2 (germline): DFQATT, SNEGSKA (reference sequence). Trimming pared 3 bases from V and 1 base from J, leaving 3 bases between. CDR3 size: 11 residues. The CDR3 protein is CSARANTEAFF. In nucleotides, the CDR3 is TGCAGTGCTAGGGCGAACACTGAAGCTTTCTTT.

In DNA, the CDR3 is TGTGCCAGCAGCCCATACTCGACTAGCGGGGTCACAGATACGCAGTATTTT. Protein: CASSPYSTSGVTDTQYF. The chain joins TRBV9 to TRBJ2-3; 11 bases align to TRBD2. The length of the CDR3 is 17 residues. Trimming took 4 bases from V and 2 from J; bases not matched to a gene: 9. From germline, CDR1 is SGDLS and CDR2 YYNGEE.

The chain joins TRBV9 to TRBJ2-5, with 10 bases aligning to TRBD1. The germline CDR1 and CDR2 sequences are SGDLS and YYNGEE. This CDR3 comprises 16 residues. The trim removed 4 bases at V and 1 base at J, leaving 7 bases unmatched. CDR3 protein: CASSRQGANFQETQYF. In nucleotides, the CDR3 is TGTGCCAGCAGCAGACAGGGGGCTAATTTCCAAGAGACCCAGTACTTC.

CDR3 residues: CASGYQNRGLHNYGYTF. The CDR3 DNA reads TGTGCTAGTGGTTATCAAAACAGGGGGCTTCATAACTATGGCTACACCTTC. The chain uses TRBV12-5 and TRBJ1-2, with 9 bases fitting TRBD1. The CDR3 contains 17 residues. The junction had 10 bases not matched to a gene; V was cut back by 4 bases and J by 1 base. From germline, CDR1 is LGHNT and CDR2 FRNRAP.